This is a list of T cell receptor beta chains from one sample in a study of shared clonotypes between healthy human individuals. Libraries were prepared by immunoSEQ multiplex PCR; TCRdb keeps only in-frame clonotypes and omits some of them. This repertoire shows around 2.5 million clones, 90% to 95% found once; its top ten account for around 0.4%. The source material was naive CD4+ T cells from PBMCs. The receptors here all came from a man aged 18-30 years in good health. Some clones in this sample may be carry-over from other donors' samples. The CDR3 runs from the conserved cysteine through the conserved F or W. The D gene is left open where the match is weak. Not every row has a clone size; where given, it reads once, few, many or a size class.

J gene: TRBJ1-1
V gene: TRBV12-5
clone size: NA
D gene: NA
CDR3 DNA: TGTGCTAGTGGTTTGGGACAGACCCCTTTCTTT
CDR3 protein: CASGLGQTPFF

J gene: TRBJ2-1
V gene: TRBV5-6
clone size: NA
D gene: TRBD2
CDR3 DNA: TGTGCCAGCAGTTATCCCCCGGGGAGCGGGAGCGACAATGAGCAGTTCTTC
CDR3 protein: CASSYPPGSGSDNEQFF

J gene: TRBJ2-7
V gene: TRBV18
clone size: NA
D gene: NA
CDR3 DNA: TGTGCCAGCTCACTCGGACAGTCCTACGAGCAGTACTTC
CDR3 protein: CASSLGQSYEQYF

J gene: TRBJ1-2
V gene: TRBV4-1
clone size: NA
D gene: NA
CDR3 DNA: TGCGCCAGCAGCCAAGATCAGGGGAACGACTATGGCTACACCTTC
CDR3 protein: CASSQDQGNDYGYTF

J gene: TRBJ2-1
V gene: TRBV18
clone size: NA
D gene: NA
CDR3 DNA: TGTGCCAGCTCACCACCTGATCGGACACCCTTGGGGATTTACAATGAGCAGTTCTTC
CDR3 protein: CASSPPDRTPLGIYNEQFF

J gene: TRBJ2-7
V gene: TRBV30
clone size: NA
D gene: TRBD2
CDR3 DNA: TGTGCCTGGAGTGATAGCGGGGGCACCTACGAGCAGTACTTC
CDR3 protein: CAWSDSGGTYEQYF

J gene: TRBJ2-7
V gene: TRBV28
clone size: NA
D gene: TRBD1
CDR3 DNA: TGTGCCAGCAGTTTAACACCAGGGGGCGGGTACGAGCAGTACTTC
CDR3 protein: CASSLTPGGGYEQYF

J gene: TRBJ2-2
V gene: TRBV28
clone size: NA
D gene: TRBD1
CDR3 DNA: TGTGCCAGCAGACCCCAGGGACAGGACACCGGGGAGCTGTTTTTT
CDR3 protein: CASRPQGQDTGELFF

J gene: TRBJ2-1
V gene: TRBV28
clone size: NA
D gene: TRBD2
CDR3 DNA: TGTGCCAGCAGCTTAGCGGGAGAATCCAATGAGCAGTTCTTC
CDR3 protein: CASSLAGESNEQFF

J gene: TRBJ2-1
V gene: TRBV19
clone size: NA
D gene: NA
CDR3 DNA: TGTGCCAGTAGGCCCCTGGGATTAGTCTCCTACAATGAGCAGTTCTTC
CDR3 protein: CASRPLGLVSYNEQFF

J gene: TRBJ2-2
V gene: TRBV5-1
clone size: NA
D gene: TRBD2
CDR3 DNA: TGCGCCAGCAGCCTCCGACTAGCGGAAGGGACCGGGGAGCTGTTTTTT
CDR3 protein: CASSLRLAEGTGELFF

J gene: TRBJ2-7
V gene: TRBV27
clone size: NA
D gene: TRBD2
CDR3 DNA: TGTGCCAGCAGCGGGACTAGCAAGAGCTCCTACGAGCAGTACTTC
CDR3 protein: CASSGTSKSSYEQYF

J gene: TRBJ2-7
V gene: TRBV7-8
clone size: NA
D gene: NA
CDR3 DNA: TGTGCCAGCAGCCCTAACGTCAGGCAGTACTTC
CDR3 protein: CASSPNVRQYF

J gene: TRBJ1-2
V gene: TRBV12-1
clone size: NA
D gene: NA
CDR3 DNA: TGTGCCAGCAGCTTTTCCCCCCCCCTTGACAGCTTCGGCTGCGGCTACACCTTC
CDR3 protein: CASSFSPPLDSFGCGYTF

J gene: TRBJ2-3
V gene: TRBV9
clone size: NA
D gene: TRBD2
CDR3 DNA: TGTGCCAGCAGCGTAGTAGGAGCGGGAGGAGGAGATACGCAGTATTTT
CDR3 protein: CASSVVGAGGGDTQYF

J gene: TRBJ2-1
V gene: TRBV5-1
clone size: NA
D gene: NA
CDR3 DNA: TGCGCCAGCAGCTTGGAACTTTCGAGTTACAATGAGCAGTTCTTC
CDR3 protein: CASSLELSSYNEQFF

J gene: TRBJ2-7
V gene: TRBV7-9
clone size: NA
D gene: NA
CDR3 DNA: TGTGCCAGCAGCTTCGGACGGGACGGCGAGCAGTACTTC
CDR3 protein: CASSFGRDGEQYF

J gene: TRBJ2-7
V gene: TRBV2
clone size: NA
D gene: TRBD1
CDR3 DNA: TGTGCCAGCAGTGAAGGGACAGGGCCTCGCGAGCAGTACTTC
CDR3 protein: CASSEGTGPREQYF

J gene: TRBJ1-1
V gene: TRBV21-1
clone size: NA
D gene: NA
CDR3 DNA: TGTGCCAGCAGCAATGCCGGGACAAGTAACACTGAAGCTTTCTTT
CDR3 protein: CASSNAGTSNTEAFF

J gene: TRBJ1-1
V gene: TRBV5-4
clone size: NA
D gene: TRBD1
CDR3 DNA: TGTGCCAGCAGCTTGGTGAACAGGGGGCTTGGAGGCAACACTGAAGCTTTCTTT
CDR3 protein: CASSLVNRGLGGNTEAFF

J gene: TRBJ1-1
V gene: TRBV14
clone size: NA
D gene: TRBD1
CDR3 DNA: TGTGCCAGCAGCCTACAGGGGTCGGGCACTGAAGCTTTCTTT
CDR3 protein: CASSLQGSGTEAFF

J gene: TRBJ2-7
V gene: TRBV6-6
clone size: NA
D gene: NA
CDR3 DNA: TGTGCCAGCAGTTCCGGGCCTTACTACGAGCAGTACTTC
CDR3 protein: CASSSGPYYEQYF

J gene: TRBJ2-3
V gene: TRBV4-2
clone size: NA
D gene: NA
CDR3 DNA: TGTGCCAGCAGCCAAGGAGGGCCATGGGCAGATACGCAGTATTTT
CDR3 protein: CASSQGGPWADTQYF

J gene: TRBJ2-2
V gene: TRBV19
clone size: NA
D gene: NA
CDR3 DNA: TGTGCCAGTAGCCTTCGGCTCAGGGCGAACACCGGGGAGCTGTTTTTT
CDR3 protein: CASSLRLRANTGELFF

J gene: TRBJ2-1
V gene: TRBV11-2
clone size: NA
D gene: TRBD1
CDR3 DNA: TGTGCCAGCAGCCGGGGACAGTTTCGTGAGCAGTTCTTC
CDR3 protein: CASSRGQFREQFF

J gene: TRBJ2-1
V gene: TRBV6-5
clone size: NA
D gene: NA
CDR3 DNA: TGTGCCAGCAGAGCCCGACAGTACAATGAGCAGTTCTTC
CDR3 protein: CASRARQYNEQFF

J gene: TRBJ2-1
V gene: TRBV27
clone size: NA
D gene: NA
CDR3 DNA: TGTGCCAGCAGTCGTTCAGGGAGACAGTTCTTC
CDR3 protein: CASSRSGRQFF

J gene: TRBJ2-7
V gene: TRBV7-9
clone size: NA
D gene: NA
CDR3 DNA: TGTGCCAGCAGCTTAGCTGGCAGGTCCAACGAGCAGTACTTC
CDR3 protein: CASSLAGRSNEQYF

J gene: TRBJ2-5
V gene: TRBV19
clone size: NA
D gene: TRBD2
CDR3 DNA: TGTGCCAGCAACAAGTGGGGGGGAGAAGAGACCCAGTACTTC
CDR3 protein: CASNKWGGEETQYF

J gene: TRBJ2-5
V gene: TRBV30
clone size: NA
D gene: TRBD1
CDR3 DNA: TGTGCCTGGGACAGGGGGCACGAGACCCAGTACTTC
CDR3 protein: CAWDRGHETQYF

J gene: TRBJ2-1
V gene: TRBV30
clone size: NA
D gene: NA
CDR3 DNA: TGTGCGGGGCTTCACTCCTACAATGAGCAGTTCTTC
CDR3 protein: CAGLHSYNEQFF

J gene: TRBJ1-5
V gene: TRBV11-2
clone size: NA
D gene: NA
CDR3 DNA: TGTGCCAGCAGCAATAGGGGAGATCAGCCCCAGCATTTT
CDR3 protein: CASSNRGDQPQHF

J gene: TRBJ1-2
V gene: TRBV28
clone size: NA
D gene: TRBD1
CDR3 DNA: TGTGCCAGCAGAACGGGACAGCCAGCCTCCGGCTACACCTTC
CDR3 protein: CASRTGQPASGYTF

J gene: TRBJ1-2
V gene: TRBV10-3
clone size: NA
D gene: TRBD1
CDR3 DNA: TGTGCCATCAGTGAGTCCGCAGGGGGCTATGGCTACACCTTC
CDR3 protein: CAISESAGGYGYTF

J gene: TRBJ1-2
V gene: TRBV11-2
clone size: NA
D gene: TRBD1
CDR3 DNA: TGTGCCAGCAGCGGGGGGGACAGCGACTATGGCTACACCTTC
CDR3 protein: CASSGGDSDYGYTF

J gene: TRBJ2-5
V gene: TRBV5-4
clone size: NA
D gene: NA
CDR3 DNA: TGTGCCAGCAGCTTGGGGCACCTTAATGGGGAGACCCAGTACTTC
CDR3 protein: CASSLGHLNGETQYF

J gene: TRBJ2-5
V gene: TRBV19
clone size: NA
D gene: TRBD2
CDR3 DNA: TGTGCCAGTAGTATTAGAGGGAGGGACCAAGAGACCCAGTACTTC
CDR3 protein: CASSIRGRDQETQYF

J gene: TRBJ2-1
V gene: TRBV28
clone size: NA
D gene: TRBD2
CDR3 DNA: TGTGCCAGCAGTTATGGGACTAGCGGGAGAGGTGAGCAGTTCTTC
CDR3 protein: CASSYGTSGRGEQFF

J gene: TRBJ2-1
V gene: TRBV7-2
clone size: NA
D gene: TRBD2
CDR3 DNA: TGTGCCAGCAGCTTAGCCGGACTAGCGGGAGGGAATGAGCAGTTCTTC
CDR3 protein: CASSLAGLAGGNEQFF

J gene: TRBJ2-7
V gene: TRBV9
clone size: NA
D gene: TRBD2
CDR3 DNA: TGTGCCAGCAGCGTCAAAGCGGGAGGGCCCTACGAGCAGTACTTC
CDR3 protein: CASSVKAGGPYEQYF

J gene: TRBJ2-2
V gene: TRBV19
clone size: NA
D gene: TRBD2
CDR3 DNA: TGTGCCAGTAGTATGCTAGCGGGAGTCTCCGGGGAGCTGTTTTTT
CDR3 protein: CASSMLAGVSGELFF

J gene: TRBJ1-1
V gene: TRBV5-5
clone size: NA
D gene: TRBD1
CDR3 DNA: TGTGCCAGCAGCTGGCATGGGACAGGGGGCGTCACTGAAGCTTTCTTT
CDR3 protein: CASSWHGTGGVTEAFF

J gene: TRBJ2-5
V gene: TRBV28
clone size: once
D gene: TRBD2
CDR3 DNA: TGTGCCAGCAGCCGAAAACTAGCGGGAGGGCGGGAGACCCAGTACTTC
CDR3 protein: CASSRKLAGGRETQYF

J gene: TRBJ2-7
V gene: TRBV7-8
clone size: NA
D gene: NA
CDR3 DNA: TGTGCCAACAGCTTAACTGCGGGACTCTACGAGCAGTACTTC
CDR3 protein: CANSLTAGLYEQYF

J gene: TRBJ2-7
V gene: TRBV2
clone size: NA
D gene: NA
CDR3 DNA: TGTGCCAGCAGTACCCGGCAGGGTGGCGAGCAGTACTTC
CDR3 protein: CASSTRQGGEQYF

J gene: TRBJ2-5
V gene: TRBV9
clone size: NA
D gene: TRBD2
CDR3 DNA: TGTGCCAGCTCGGAGCTAGCGGGGACCCGGCGGGAGACCCAGTACTTC
CDR3 protein: CASSELAGTRRETQYF